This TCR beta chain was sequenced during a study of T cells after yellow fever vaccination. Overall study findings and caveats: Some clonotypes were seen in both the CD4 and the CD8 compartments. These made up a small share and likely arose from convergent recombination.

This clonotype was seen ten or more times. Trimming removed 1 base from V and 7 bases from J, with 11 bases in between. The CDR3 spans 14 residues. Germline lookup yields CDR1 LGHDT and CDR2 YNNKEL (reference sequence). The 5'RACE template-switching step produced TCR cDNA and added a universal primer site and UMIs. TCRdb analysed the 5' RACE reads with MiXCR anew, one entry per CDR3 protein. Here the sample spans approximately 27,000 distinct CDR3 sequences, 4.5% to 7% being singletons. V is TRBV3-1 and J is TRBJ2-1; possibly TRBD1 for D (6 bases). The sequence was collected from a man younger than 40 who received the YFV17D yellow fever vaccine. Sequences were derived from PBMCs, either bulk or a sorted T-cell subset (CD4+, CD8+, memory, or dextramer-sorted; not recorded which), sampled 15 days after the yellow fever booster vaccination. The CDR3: CASSQGLQGNEQFF. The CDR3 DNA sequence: TGTGCCAGCAGCCAAGGCCTGCAGGGGAATGAGCAGTTCTTC.